The 9 T cell receptor beta chains below all came from one sample that was sequenced in a study of T cells in Graves' hyperthyroidism and ophthalmopathy. RNA transcripts gave rise to amplified TCR beta CDR3 regions. Initially, a first-round RT-PCR of the TCR CDR3 employed the HTBI primer set. MiXCR was run by TCRdb on the multiplex PCR reads, yielding one entry per CDR3 protein. The data show roughly 400,000 distinct CDR3 sequences, around 14% seen once. Sequenced material: blood. The receptors come from a woman aged 18-29 years with Graves' hyperthyroidism that later progressed to Graves' ophthalmopathy.

This clonotype occurred a few times. A read error may be the cause here, since a much bigger clone is one base away. The chain combines TRBV3-1 with TRBJ1-1; D perhaps matches TRBD1 (5 bases). V lost 1 base to trimming and J lost 3 bases, with 12 bases between them. CDR3 size: 15 residues. Germline values: CDR1 LGHDT, CDR2 YNNKEL (reference sequence). The chain's CDR3 is CASSQGLGGDTEAFF. The CDR3 DNA sequence: TGTGCCAGCAGCCAAGGGTTGGGGGGGGACACTGAAGCTTTCTTT.

This clonotype was observed a handful of times. V usage is TRBV12-3 or TRBV12-4 and J usage is TRBJ2-5, with a weak D call TRBD2 (6 bases). V lost 5 bases to trimming and J lost 4 bases, with 11 bases between them. The CDR3 is made up of 13 amino acids. The CDR3: CASSGGNGETQYF. CDR3 DNA: TGTGCCAGCAGTGGAGGGAATGGAGAGACCCAGTACTTC.

This clonotype was observed many times. This sequence joins TRBV24-1 and TRBJ2-5; no clear D. This CDR3 has 14 amino acids. Germline-derived CDR1 and CDR2 are KGHDR and SFDVKD. Trimming took off 2 bases at V and 3 bases at J, with 9 bases between the two ends. The CDR3 coding sequence is TGTGCCACCAGTGATTCCTGGAGCAAAGAGACCCAGTACTTC. Protein product: CATSDSWSKETQYF.

This clonotype was counted between two and nine times. A much larger clone sits a single nucleotide away, making a read error possible. V and J are TRBV2 and TRBJ2-7; 7 bases align to TRBD2. The length of the CDR3 is 14 residues. The germline CDR1 and CDR2 sequences are SNHLY and FYNNEI. The CDR3 here is CASSVASGVYEQHF. The CDR3 bases are TGTGCCAGCAGTGTGGCTAGCGGAGTGTACGAGCAGCACTTC. Filled out from reference TRBV2 and TRBJ2-7, the complete variable domain reads EPEVTQTPSHQVTQMGQEVILRCVPISNHLYFYWYRQILGQKVEFLVSFYNNEISEKSEIFDDQFSVERPDGSNFTLKIRSTKLEDSAMYFCASSVASGVYEQHFGPGTRLTVT.

This clonotype was found a few times. V gene TRBV28 combines with J gene TRBJ2-2; D might be TRBD1 (5 bases). CDR1 MDHEN and CDR2 SYDVKM come from the germline V gene. The CDR3 loop spans 16 amino acids. Between the trimmed V and J ends, which lost 10 bases and 4 bases, there was a span of 22 bases. CDR3 region: CATHQLRSGPTGELFF. In DNA form, the CDR3 reads TGTGCCACCCACCAGTTAAGGTCAGGGCCCACCGGGGAGCTGTTTTTT.

There are many counts of this clonotype. The rearrangement uses TRBV4-2 and TRBJ1-6; TRBD1 aligns across 8 bases. The germline CDR1 and CDR2 sequences are LGHNA and YNFKEQ. The CDR3 runs 23 residues. V gave up 0 bases and J gave up 9 bases; unmatched junction bases: 28. The CDR3 region is CASSQDRSYLPWTGSFFSSPLHF. DNA of the CDR3: TGTGCCAGCAGCCAAGATCGGTCGTATCTTCCTTGGACAGGGTCCTTTTTTAGTTCACCCCTCCACTTT.

This clonotype was seen a handful of times. This chain links TRBV28 with TRBJ2-7, with D uncertain. The CDR3 sequence is 14 residues long. The V gene lost 4 bases and the J gene lost 5 bases, with 15 bases spanning the gap. Germline CDR1 and CDR2: MDHEN and SYDVKM. The CDR3: CASSSLGTPHEQYF. The CDR3 DNA reads as TGTGCCAGCAGTTCCCTAGGAACTCCTCACGAGCAGTACTTC.

Ten or more counts support this clonotype. The V call is TRBV5-1, the J call TRBJ2-5; TRBD1 might be the D (6 bases). The CDR3 totals 13 residues. Germline V gives CDR1 SGHRS, CDR2 YFSETQ. Trimming took 2 bases from V and 3 from J, leaving 8 bases between them. CDR3 sequence (DNA): TGCGCCAGCAGCTTTCCAGGGGAAGAGACCCAGTACTTC. It encodes CASSFPGEETQYF.

A few counts support this clonotype. This chain joins TRBV7-6 and TRBJ2-1; the D is unclear. Germline lookup yields CDR1 SGHVS and CDR2 FNYEAQ. CDR3 length equals 19 residues. V dropped 4 bases and J dropped 0 bases, with 22 bases sitting between them. This CDR3 reads CASSSQSVSPAGSYNEQFF. The CDR3 DNA is TGTGCCAGCAGCTCGCAGTCGGTTTCCCCGGCCGGCTCCTACAATGAGCAGTTCTTC.